The 16 T cell receptor beta chains given below trace back to one sample, sequenced in a study of T cells after yellow fever vaccination. TCRdb fed the 5' RACE reads into MiXCR, producing one record per CDR3 protein. The table lists a few hundred thousand distinct CDR3 sequences, over 3.5% of them singletons. Here the sequenced sample was PBMCs, taken 15 days after the yellow fever booster vaccination. Receptor source: a man younger than 35 who received the YFV17D yellow fever vaccine.

This clonotype was found a few times. The gene calls are TRBV7-2 and TRBJ1-4, with TRBD1 identical over 9 bases. CDR1 and CDR2 from the germline V gene are SGHTA and FQGNSA. The CDR3 extends over 15 amino acids. The ends lost 5 bases at V and 8 bases at J; junction bases unmatched: 9. CDR3 in DNA: TGTGCCAGCAGCAAAGGGACAGGGCGGGCCGAAAAACTGTTTTTT. Its protein is CASSKGTGRAEKLFF.

This clonotype has at least ten counts. The V call is TRBV7-2, the J call TRBJ1-4; D gene ambiguous. Trimming left V 0 bases short and J 8 bases short, with 10 bases between. Germline CDR1 SGHTA, CDR2 FQGNSA. The CDR3 contains 14 residues. CDR3 coding DNA: TGTGCCAGCAGCTTAGCCGGATATTCCGAAAAACTGTTTTTT. It encodes CASSLAGYSEKLFF.

This clonotype has a handful of counts. The chain is built from TRBV7-9 and TRBJ2-2; 9 nucleotides match TRBD2. This CDR3 contains 15 residues. The germline V gene encodes CDR1 SEHNR and CDR2 FQNEAQ (reference sequence). With 5 bases clipped from V and 6 bases from J, the junction kept 7 bases outside the gene matches. CDR3 bases: TGTGCCAGCAGCACCGTTCAGCGGGGGGCCGGGGAGCTGTTTTTT. This sequence encodes CASSTVQRGAGELFF.

This clonotype was picked up many times. At one boundary the junction diverges from the germline segment, which might be a read error. V gene TRBV6-2 or TRBV6-3 combines with J gene TRBJ2-4, with D unclear. The CDR3 totals 11 residues. From germline, CDR1 is MNHEY and CDR2 SVGEGT. Here the CDR3 DNA reads TGTGCCAGCAGTTACGAGTCTGAGCTGTCCTTC. As protein: CASSYESELSF.

The sample holds many counts of this clonotype. This rearrangement joins TRBV20-1 to TRBJ2-2, with a tentative D call TRBD1 (5 bases). V lost 3 bases and J lost 6, with 14 bases in between. The germline V gene has CDR1 DFQATT and CDR2 SNEGSKA (reference sequence). CDR3 length equals 14 residues. In nucleotides, the CDR3 is TGCAGTGCTAGTAACCCAAGGGGCGCCGGGGAGCTGTTTTTT. Translating gives CSASNPRGAGELFF.

This clonotype came up many times. V usage is TRBV15 and J usage is TRBJ1-5; D is unresolved. The germline gives CDR1 LNHNV, CDR2 YYDKDF (reference sequence). This CDR3 comprises 14 residues. The germline V and J ends were trimmed by 2 bases and 4 bases, with 9 bases remaining between them. The CDR3 bases are TGTGCCACCAGCAGACCCCCGGGGAATCAGCCCCAGCATTTT. It is translated as CATSRPPGNQPQHF. The variable domain in full, completed from reference TRBV15 and TRBJ1-5, reads DAMVIQNPRYQVTQFGKPVTLSCSQTLNHNVMYWYQQKSSQAPKLLFHYYDKDFNNEADTPDNFQSRRPNTSFCFLDIRSPGLGDTAMYLCATSRPPGNQPQHFGDGTRLSIL.

This clonotype was recorded a few times. The chain recombines TRBV4-1 with TRBJ2-5; the D gene could be TRBD1 or TRBD2 (5 bases each). Germline V gene lookup returns CDR1 MGHRA and CDR2 YSYEKL. The CDR3 contains 16 residues. The germline V and J ends were trimmed by 0 bases and 5 bases, with 16 bases remaining between them. The chain's CDR3 is CASSQDQVGVGETQYF. CDR3 in DNA: TGCGCCAGCAGCCAAGATCAGGTGGGGGTAGGGGAGACCCAGTACTTC.

The gene calls are TRBV6-1 and TRBJ2-5; weak D call: TRBD1 (5 bases). Trimming removed 10 bases at V and 2 bases at J, with 8 bases between. CDR1 and CDR2 (germline): MNHNS, SASEGT. The length of the CDR3 is 11 residues. CDR3 nucleotide sequence: TGTGCCACAGGACAACAAGAGACCCAGTACTTC. This sequence encodes CATGQQETQYF.

This chain connects TRBV11-2 to TRBJ2-5, with D tentatively TRBD1 (7 bases). CDR1 SGHAT and CDR2 FQNNGV come from the germline V gene. The V end was cut by 5 bases, the J end by 7 bases, with 17 bases between. This CDR3 region has 14 residues. DNA of the CDR3: TGTGCCAGCAGCCCAGGGGGGTCATCCGGGACCCAGTACTTC. Translated: CASSPGGSSGTQYF.

For the CDR3, the DNA is TGTGCCAGCAGGGACAGACGTTGGTCTGGGGCCAACGTCCTGACTTTC. This translates into CASRDRRWSGANVLTF. The rearrangement links TRBV28 to TRBJ2-6, with D perhaps matching TRBD1 (6 bases). Looked up from germline, CDR1 is MDHEN and CDR2 is SYDVKM. Trimming stripped 6 bases from V and 1 base from J, with 13 bases between. CDR3 size: 16 residues.

This clonotype was detected only a few times. V is TRBV2 and J is TRBJ2-3, with D perhaps assigned TRBD1 or TRBD2 (5 bases each). The CDR3 runs 16 residues. The germline CDR1 and CDR2 sequences are SNHLY and FYNNEI. With 4 bases removed from V and 3 bases from J, the gap between germline ends came to 17 bases. DNA for the CDR3: TGTGCCAGCAGTGTCGGGGCGACCCCGTGGACAGATACGCAGTATTTT. It yields the protein CASSVGATPWTDTQYF.

Many counts were recorded for this clonotype. The rearrangement uses TRBV29-1 and TRBJ1-2; D remains ambiguous. CDR1 SQVTM and CDR2 ANQGSEA come from the germline V gene. This CDR3 has 14 residues. Deletions cut 1 base from V and 8 bases from J, with 17 bases between. The chain's CDR3 is CSVEGVDLLRGYTF. The CDR3, as DNA: TGCAGCGTTGAAGGGGTCGACTTACTGAGGGGCTACACCTTC. Based on the CDR3 plus reference TRBV29-1 and TRBJ1-2, the full variable domain is SAVISQKPSRDICQRGTSLTIQCQVDSQVTMMFWYRQQPGQSLTLIATANQGSEATYESGFVIDKFPISRPNLTFSTLTVSNMSPEDSSIYLCSVEGVDLLRGYTFGSGTRLTVV.

There are many counts of this clonotype. This chain links TRBV18 with TRBJ1-6; D might be TRBD1 (5 bases). The CDR3 has 15 amino acids. CDR1 and CDR2 (germline): KGHSH, LQKENI. V lost 6 bases and J lost 7, with 16 bases in between. The DNA for the CDR3 is TGTGCCAGCTCTCTAAGCGTGGGGGAAAATTCACCCCTCCACTTT. The encoded protein is CASSLSVGENSPLHF.

The rearrangement uses TRBV20-1 and TRBJ2-2; TRBD1 matches 7 bases. The trim removed 5 bases at V and 3 bases at J, leaving 6 bases unmatched. The germline gives CDR1 DFQATT, CDR2 SNEGSKA (reference sequence). CDR3 length: 14 residues. The CDR3 DNA is TGCAGTGCTTGGGACAGCAACTACACCGGGGAGCTGTTTTTT. Its protein is CSAWDSNYTGELFF.

This clonotype was found a few times. A read error may produce the germline difference seen at one junction end. This chain connects TRBV7-9 to TRBJ1-2, with TRBD1 matching 10 bases. The germline gives CDR1 SEHNR, CDR2 FQNEAQ (reference sequence). CDR3 size: 19 residues. CDR3 protein: CASSIAALGDRGLNYGYTF. The CDR3, as DNA: TGTGCCAGCAGCATAGCCGCACTTGGGGACAGGGGACTAAACTATGGCTACACCTTC. Full variable domain (outside the CDR3, taken from reference TRBV7-9 and TRBJ1-2): DTGVSQNPRHKITKRGQNVTFRCDPISEHNRLYWYRQTLGQGPEFLTYFQNEAQLEKSRLLSDRFSAERPKGSFSTLEIQRTEQGDSAMYLCASSIAALGDRGLNYGYTFGSGTRLTVV.

There are many counts of this clonotype. The chain couples TRBV6-1 to TRBJ1-1; D remains unclear. From germline, CDR1 is MNHNS and CDR2 SASEGT. Trimming removed 4 bases at V and 4 bases at J, with 13 bases between. The CDR3 contains 14 residues. The DNA of the CDR3 is TGTGCCAGCAGTGTGGCGGAAGTTGTCACTGAAGCTTTCTTT. Amino acid sequence: CASSVAEVVTEAFF.